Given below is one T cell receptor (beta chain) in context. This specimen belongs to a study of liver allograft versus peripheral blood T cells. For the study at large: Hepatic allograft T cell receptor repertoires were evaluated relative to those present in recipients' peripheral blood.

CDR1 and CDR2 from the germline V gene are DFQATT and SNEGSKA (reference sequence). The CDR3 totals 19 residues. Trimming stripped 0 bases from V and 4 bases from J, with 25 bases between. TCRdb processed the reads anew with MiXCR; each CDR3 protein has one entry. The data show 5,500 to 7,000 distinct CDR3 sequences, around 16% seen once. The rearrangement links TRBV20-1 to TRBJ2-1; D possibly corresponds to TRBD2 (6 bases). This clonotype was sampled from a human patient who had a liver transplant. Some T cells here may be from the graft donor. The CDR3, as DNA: TGCAGTGCTAGAGATCGAGTGGGGGGAGTAGATGTGGAATACAATGAGCAGTTCTTC. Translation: CSARDRVGGVDVEYNEQFF.